The sequence of this T cell receptor (beta chain) was determined in a study of HIV-infected children after antiretroviral therapy interruption. Study-wide background: All children had CD4+ count above 500 and viral load below 50 copies/ml.

The sample holds a few counts of this clonotype. The treatment: PENTA 11 planned treatment interruption arm or continuous ART arm. The CDR3 is 14 residues long. The germline CDR1 and CDR2 sequences are SGHTA and FQGNSA. V shed 7 bases and J 7 bases; nucleotides not matched to a gene: 10. RNA-based 3' RACE libraries used unique molecular identifiers. Each CDR3 protein is one row after TCRdb ran MiXCR on the 3' RACE reads. The sample lists around 41,000 distinct CDR3 sequences, approximately 7% occurring once. The gene calls are TRBV7-2 and TRBJ2-3; 8 nucleotides line up with TRBD1. This specimen consisted of CD45RA+ CD4+ T cells from PBMCs, pooled from several time points, obtained from a donor given antiretroviral therapy, either interrupted or continuous. Documented subset: naive CD4+ CD45RA+ CD45RO- T cells. This TCR came from a pool of human donors with HIV. The CDR3 reads CASIPPGGWNTQYF. The CDR3 DNA reads as TGTGCCAGCATCCCCCCAGGGGGCTGGAATACGCAGTATTTT.